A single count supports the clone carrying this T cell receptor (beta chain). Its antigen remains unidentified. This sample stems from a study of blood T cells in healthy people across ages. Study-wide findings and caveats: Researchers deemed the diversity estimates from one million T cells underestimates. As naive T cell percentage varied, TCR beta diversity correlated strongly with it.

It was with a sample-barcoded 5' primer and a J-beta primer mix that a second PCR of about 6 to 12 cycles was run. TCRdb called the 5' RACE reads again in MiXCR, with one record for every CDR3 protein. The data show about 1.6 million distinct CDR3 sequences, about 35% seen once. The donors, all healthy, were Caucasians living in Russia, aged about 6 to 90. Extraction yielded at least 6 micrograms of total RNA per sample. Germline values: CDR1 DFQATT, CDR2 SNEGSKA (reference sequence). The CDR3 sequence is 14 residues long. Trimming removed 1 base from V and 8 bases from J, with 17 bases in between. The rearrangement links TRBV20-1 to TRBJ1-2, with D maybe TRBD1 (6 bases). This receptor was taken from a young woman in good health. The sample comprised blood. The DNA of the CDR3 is TGCAGTGCTAGAGCGGACAGTCGACGTGGGGGCTACACCTTC. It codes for CSARADSRRGGYTF.